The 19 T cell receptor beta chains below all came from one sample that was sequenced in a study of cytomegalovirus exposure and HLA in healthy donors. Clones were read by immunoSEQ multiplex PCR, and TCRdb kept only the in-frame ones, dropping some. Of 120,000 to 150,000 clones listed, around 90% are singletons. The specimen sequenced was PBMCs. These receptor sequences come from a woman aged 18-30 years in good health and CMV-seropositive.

The CDR3 nucleotides are TGTGCCAGCAGTGCTAGCGGAAGCTCCTACAATGAGCAGTTCTTC. Residues: CASSASGSSYNEQFF. The rearrangement links TRBV6-5 to TRBJ2-1, with TRBD2 identical over 7 bases. There are 15 residues in the CDR3. The germline V gene has CDR1 MNHEY and CDR2 SVGAGI. V lost 5 bases, J lost 0 bases, and 4 bases stayed unmatched.

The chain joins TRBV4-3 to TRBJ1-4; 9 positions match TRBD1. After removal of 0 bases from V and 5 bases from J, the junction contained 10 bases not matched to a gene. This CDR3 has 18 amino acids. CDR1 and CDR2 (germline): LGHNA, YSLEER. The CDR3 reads CASSQDPPTGGGNEKLFF. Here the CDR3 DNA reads TGCGCCAGCAGCCAAGACCCACCCACAGGGGGCGGAAATGAAAAACTGTTTTTT.

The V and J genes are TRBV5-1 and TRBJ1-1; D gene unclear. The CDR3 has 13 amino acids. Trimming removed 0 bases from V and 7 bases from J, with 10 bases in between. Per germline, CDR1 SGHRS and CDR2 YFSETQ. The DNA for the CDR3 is TGCGCCAGCAGCTTGGGCCGAACTATTGAAGCTTTCTTT. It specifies CASSLGRTIEAFF. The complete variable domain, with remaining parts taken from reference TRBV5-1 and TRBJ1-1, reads KAGVTQTPRYLIKTRGQQVTLSCSPISGHRSVSWYQQTPGQGLQFLFEYFSETQRNKGNFPGRFSGRQFSNSRSEMNVSTLELGDSALYLCASSLGRTIEAFFGQGTRLTVV.

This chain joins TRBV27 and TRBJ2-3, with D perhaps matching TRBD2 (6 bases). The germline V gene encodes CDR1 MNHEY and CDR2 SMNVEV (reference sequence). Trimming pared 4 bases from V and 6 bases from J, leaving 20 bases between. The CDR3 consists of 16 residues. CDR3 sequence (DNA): TGTGCCAGCAGTTACACCGGGACTGGCCTTCGTGATACGCAGTATTTT. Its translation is CASSYTGTGLRDTQYF.

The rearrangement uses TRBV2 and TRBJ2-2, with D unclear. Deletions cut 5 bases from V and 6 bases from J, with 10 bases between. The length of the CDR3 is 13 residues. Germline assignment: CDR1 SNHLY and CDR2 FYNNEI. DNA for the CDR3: TGTGCCAGCAGTTATGATAGTGCCGGGGAGCTGTTTTTT. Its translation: CASSYDSAGELFF.

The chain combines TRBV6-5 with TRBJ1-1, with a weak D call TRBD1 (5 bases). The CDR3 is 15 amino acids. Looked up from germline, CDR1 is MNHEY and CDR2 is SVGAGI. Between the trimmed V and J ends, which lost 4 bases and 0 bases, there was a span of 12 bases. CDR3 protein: CASSSGGAMNTEAFF. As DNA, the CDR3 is TGTGCCAGCAGTTCCGGTGGGGCTATGAACACTGAAGCTTTCTTT.

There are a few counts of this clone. CDR3 DNA: TGTGCCTGGAGTCCGGACAGGAGAGCTTTCTTT. Translating gives CAWSPDRRAFF. This rearrangement joins TRBV30 to TRBJ1-1; 7 bases match TRBD1. CDR3 length: 11 residues. The V and J ends lost 2 bases and 10 bases, in that order; junction bases with no gene match: 4. Germline V gives CDR1 GTSNPN, CDR2 SVGIG (reference sequence).

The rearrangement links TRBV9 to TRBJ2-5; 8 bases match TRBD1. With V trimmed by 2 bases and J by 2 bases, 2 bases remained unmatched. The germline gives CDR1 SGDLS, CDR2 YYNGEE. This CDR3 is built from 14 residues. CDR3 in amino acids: CASSVDRGQETQYF. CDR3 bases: TGTGCCAGCAGCGTCGACAGGGGACAAGAGACCCAGTACTTC.

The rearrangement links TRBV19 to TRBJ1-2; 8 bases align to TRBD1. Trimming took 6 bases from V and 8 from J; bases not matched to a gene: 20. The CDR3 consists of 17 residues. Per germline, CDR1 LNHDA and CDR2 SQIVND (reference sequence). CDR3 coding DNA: TGTGCCAGTAGGGGCCAACGGGGACAGGATTGGAATGAAGGCTACACCTTC. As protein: CASRGQRGQDWNEGYTF.

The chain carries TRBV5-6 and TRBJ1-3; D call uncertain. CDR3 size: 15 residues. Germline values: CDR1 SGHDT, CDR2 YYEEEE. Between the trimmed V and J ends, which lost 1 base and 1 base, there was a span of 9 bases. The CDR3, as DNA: TGTGCCAGCAGCTTGAATATGGCATCTGGAAACACCATATATTTT. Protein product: CASSLNMASGNTIYF. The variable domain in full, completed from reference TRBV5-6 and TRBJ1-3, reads DAGVTQSPTHLIKTRGQQVTLRCSPKSGHDTVSWYQQALGQGPQFIFQYYEEEERQRGNFPDRFSGHQFPNYSSELNVNALLLGDSALYLCASSLNMASGNTIYFGEGSWLTVV.

DNA of the CDR3: TGTGCCATCAGGCAGTCCACCGGGGAGCTGTTTTTT. It specifies CAIRQSTGELFF. The rearrangement joins TRBV10-3 to TRBJ2-2, with D hard to call. Trimming took off 6 bases at V and 4 bases at J, with 6 bases between the two ends. There are 12 residues in the CDR3. CDR1 is ENHRY and CDR2 is SYGVKD in the germline V gene.

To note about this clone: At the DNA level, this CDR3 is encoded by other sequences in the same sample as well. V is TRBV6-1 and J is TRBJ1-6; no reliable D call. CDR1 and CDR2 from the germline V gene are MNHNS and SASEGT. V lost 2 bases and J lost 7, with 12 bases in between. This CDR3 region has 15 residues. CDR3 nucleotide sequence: TGTGCCAGCAGTGAACCGCGTGAGAGAAATTCACCCCTCCACTTT. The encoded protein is CASSEPRERNSPLHF.

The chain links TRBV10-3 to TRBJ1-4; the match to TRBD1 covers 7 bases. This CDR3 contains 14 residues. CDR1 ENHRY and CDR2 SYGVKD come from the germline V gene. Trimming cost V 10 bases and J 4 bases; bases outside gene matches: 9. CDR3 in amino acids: CAKKQGQYNEKLFF. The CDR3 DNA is TGTGCCAAAAAACAGGGACAGTATAATGAAAAACTGTTTTTT.

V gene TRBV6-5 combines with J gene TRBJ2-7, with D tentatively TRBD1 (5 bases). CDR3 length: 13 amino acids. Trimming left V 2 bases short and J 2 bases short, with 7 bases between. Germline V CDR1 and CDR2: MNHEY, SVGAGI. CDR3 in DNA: TGTGCCAGCAGTTACGGGGCGGCCTACGAGCAGTACTTC. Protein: CASSYGAAYEQYF.

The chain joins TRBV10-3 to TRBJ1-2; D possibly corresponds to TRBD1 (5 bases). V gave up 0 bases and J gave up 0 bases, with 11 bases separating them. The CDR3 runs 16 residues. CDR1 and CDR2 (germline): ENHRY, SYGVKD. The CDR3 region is CAISESLQGSNYGYTF. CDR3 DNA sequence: TGTGCCATCAGTGAGTCTTTGCAGGGCTCTAACTATGGCTACACCTTC.

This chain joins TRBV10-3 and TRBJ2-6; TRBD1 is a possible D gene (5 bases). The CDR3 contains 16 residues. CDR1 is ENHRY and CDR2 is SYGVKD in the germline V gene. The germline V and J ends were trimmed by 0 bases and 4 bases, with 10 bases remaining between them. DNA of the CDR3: TGTGCCATCAGTGAGTCGTTAGGGGCCGGGGCCAACGTCCTGACTTTC. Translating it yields CAISESLGAGANVLTF.

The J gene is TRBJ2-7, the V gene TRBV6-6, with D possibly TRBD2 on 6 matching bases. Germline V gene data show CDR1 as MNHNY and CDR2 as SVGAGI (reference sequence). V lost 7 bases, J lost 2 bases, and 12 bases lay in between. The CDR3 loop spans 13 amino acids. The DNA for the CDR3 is TGTGCCAGCAACCTAGCGCAGGCCTACGAGCAGTACTTC. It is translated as CASNLAQAYEQYF.

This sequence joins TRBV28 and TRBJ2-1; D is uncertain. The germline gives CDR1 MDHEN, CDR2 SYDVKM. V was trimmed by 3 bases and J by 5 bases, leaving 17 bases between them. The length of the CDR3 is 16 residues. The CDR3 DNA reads TGTGCCAGCAGTTTTAAAGCGACCCCCTACCACAATGAGCAGTTCTTC. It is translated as CASSFKATPYHNEQFF.

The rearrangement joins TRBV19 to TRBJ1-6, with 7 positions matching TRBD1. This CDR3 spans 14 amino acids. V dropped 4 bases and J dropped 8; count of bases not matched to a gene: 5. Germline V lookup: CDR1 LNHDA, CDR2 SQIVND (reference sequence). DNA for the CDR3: TGTGCCAGTAGTAGGGACAGAGCTTATTCACCCCTCCACTTT. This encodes CASSRDRAYSPLHF.